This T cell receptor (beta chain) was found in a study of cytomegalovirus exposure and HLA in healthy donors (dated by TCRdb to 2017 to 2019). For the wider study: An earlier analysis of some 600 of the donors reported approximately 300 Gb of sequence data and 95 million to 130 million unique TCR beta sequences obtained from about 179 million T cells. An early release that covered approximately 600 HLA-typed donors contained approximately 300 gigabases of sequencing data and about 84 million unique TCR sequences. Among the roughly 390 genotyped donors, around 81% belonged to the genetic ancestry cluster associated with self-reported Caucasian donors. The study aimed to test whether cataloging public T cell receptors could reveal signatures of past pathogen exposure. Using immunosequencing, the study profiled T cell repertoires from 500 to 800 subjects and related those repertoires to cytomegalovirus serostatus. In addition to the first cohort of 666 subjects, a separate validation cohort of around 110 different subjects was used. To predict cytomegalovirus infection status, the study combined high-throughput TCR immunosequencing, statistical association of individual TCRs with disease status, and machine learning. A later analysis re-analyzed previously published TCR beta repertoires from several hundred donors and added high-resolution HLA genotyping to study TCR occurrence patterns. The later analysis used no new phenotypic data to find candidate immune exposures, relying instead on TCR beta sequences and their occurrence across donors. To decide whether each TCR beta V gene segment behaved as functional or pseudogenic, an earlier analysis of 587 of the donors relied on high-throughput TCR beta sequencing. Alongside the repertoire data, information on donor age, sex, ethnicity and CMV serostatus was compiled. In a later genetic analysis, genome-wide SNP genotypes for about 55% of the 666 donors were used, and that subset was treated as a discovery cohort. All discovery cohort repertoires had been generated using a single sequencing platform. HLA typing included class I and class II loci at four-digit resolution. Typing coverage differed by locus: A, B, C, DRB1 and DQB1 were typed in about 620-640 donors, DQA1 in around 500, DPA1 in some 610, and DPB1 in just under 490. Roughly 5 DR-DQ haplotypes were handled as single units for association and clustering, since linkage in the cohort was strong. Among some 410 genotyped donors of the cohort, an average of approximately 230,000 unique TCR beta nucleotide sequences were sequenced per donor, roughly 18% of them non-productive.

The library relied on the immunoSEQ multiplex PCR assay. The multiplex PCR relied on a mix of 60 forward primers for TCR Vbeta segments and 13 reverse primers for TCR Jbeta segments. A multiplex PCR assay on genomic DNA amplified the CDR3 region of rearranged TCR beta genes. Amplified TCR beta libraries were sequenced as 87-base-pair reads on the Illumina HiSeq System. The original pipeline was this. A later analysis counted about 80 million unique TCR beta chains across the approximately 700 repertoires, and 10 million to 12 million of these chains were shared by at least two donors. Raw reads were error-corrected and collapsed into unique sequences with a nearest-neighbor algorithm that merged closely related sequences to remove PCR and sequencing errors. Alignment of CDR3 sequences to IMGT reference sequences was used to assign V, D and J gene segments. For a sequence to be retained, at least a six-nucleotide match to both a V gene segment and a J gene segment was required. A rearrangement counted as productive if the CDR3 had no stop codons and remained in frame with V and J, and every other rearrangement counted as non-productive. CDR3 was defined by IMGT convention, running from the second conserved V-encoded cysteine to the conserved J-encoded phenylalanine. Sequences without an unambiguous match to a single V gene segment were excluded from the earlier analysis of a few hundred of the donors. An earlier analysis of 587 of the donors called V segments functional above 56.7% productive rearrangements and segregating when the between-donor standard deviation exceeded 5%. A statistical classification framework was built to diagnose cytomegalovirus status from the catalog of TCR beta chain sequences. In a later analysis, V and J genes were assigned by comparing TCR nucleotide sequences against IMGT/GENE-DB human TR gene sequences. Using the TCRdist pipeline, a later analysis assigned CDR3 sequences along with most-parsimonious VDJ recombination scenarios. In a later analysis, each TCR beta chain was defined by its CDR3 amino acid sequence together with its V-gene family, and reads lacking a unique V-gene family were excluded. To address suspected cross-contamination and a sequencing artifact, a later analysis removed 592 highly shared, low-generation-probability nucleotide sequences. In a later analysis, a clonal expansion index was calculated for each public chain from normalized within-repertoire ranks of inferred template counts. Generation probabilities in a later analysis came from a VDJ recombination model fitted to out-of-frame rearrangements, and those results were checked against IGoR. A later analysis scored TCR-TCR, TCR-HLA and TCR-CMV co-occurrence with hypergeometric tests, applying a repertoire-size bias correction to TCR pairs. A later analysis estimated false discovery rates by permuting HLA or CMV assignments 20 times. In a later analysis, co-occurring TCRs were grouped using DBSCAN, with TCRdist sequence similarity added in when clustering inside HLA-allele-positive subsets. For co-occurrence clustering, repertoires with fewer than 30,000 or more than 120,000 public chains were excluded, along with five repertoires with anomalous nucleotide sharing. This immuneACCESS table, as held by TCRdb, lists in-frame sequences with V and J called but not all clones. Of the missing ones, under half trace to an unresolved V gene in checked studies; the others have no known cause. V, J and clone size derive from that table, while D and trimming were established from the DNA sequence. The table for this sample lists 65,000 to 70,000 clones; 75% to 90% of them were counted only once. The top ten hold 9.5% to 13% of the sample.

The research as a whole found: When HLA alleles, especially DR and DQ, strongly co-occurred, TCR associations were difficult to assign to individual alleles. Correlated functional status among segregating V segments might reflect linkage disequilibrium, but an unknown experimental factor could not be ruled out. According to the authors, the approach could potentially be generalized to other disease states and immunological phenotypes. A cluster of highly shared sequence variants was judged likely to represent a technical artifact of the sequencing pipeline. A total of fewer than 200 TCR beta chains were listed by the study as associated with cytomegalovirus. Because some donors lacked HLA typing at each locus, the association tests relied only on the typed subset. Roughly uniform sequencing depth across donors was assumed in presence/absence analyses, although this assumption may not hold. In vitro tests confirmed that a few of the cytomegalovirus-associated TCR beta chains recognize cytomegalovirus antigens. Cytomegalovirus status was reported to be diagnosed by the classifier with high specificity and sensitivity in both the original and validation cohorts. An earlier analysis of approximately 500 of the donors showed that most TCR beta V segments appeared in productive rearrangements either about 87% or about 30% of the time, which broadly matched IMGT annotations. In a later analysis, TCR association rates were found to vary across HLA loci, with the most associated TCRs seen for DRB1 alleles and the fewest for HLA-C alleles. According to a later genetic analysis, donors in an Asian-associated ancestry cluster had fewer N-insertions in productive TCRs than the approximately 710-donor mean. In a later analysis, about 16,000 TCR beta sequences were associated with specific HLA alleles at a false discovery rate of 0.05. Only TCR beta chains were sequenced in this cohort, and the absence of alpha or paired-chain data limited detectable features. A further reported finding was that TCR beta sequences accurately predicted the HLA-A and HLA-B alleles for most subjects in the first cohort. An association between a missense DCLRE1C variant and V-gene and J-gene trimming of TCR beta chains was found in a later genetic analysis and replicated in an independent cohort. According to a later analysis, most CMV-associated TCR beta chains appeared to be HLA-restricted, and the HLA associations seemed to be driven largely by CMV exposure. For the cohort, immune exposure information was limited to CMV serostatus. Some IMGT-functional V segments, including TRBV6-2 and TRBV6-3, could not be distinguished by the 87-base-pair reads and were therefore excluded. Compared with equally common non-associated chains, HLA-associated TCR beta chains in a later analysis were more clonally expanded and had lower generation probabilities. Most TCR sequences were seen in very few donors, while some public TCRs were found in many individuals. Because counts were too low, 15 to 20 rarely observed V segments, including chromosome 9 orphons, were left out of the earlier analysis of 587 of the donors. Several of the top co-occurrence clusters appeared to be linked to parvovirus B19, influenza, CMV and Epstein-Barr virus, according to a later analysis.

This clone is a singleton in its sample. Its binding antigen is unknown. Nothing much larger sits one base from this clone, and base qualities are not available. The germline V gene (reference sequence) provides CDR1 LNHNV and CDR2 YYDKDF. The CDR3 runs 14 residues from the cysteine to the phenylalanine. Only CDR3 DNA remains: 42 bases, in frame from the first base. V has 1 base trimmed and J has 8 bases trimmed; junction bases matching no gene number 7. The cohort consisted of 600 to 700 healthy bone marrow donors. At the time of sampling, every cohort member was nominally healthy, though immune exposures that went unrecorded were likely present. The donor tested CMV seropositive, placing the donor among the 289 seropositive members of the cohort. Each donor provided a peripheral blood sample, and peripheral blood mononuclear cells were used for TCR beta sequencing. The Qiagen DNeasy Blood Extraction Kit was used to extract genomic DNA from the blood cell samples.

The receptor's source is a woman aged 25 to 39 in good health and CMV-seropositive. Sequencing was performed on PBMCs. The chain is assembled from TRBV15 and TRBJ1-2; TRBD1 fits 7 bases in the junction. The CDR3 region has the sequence CATSRVDRVWGYTF. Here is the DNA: TGTGCCACCAGCAGAGTCGACAGGGTTTGGGGCTACACCTTC. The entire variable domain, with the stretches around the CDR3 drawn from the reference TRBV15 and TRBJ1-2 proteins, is DAMVIQNPRYQVTQFGKPVTLSCSQTLNHNVMYWYQQKSSQAPKLLFHYYDKDFNNEADTPDNFQSRRPNTSFCFLDIRSPGLGDTAMYLCATSRVDRVWGYTFGSGTRLTVV.